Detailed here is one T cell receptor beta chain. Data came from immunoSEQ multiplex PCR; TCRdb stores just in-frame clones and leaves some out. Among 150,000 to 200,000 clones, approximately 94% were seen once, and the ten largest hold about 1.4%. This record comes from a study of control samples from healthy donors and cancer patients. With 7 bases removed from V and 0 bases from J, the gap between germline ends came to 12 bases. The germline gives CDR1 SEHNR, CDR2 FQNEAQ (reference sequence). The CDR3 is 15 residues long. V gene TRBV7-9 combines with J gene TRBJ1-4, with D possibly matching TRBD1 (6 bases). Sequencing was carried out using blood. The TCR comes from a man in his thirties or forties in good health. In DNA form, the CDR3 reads TGTGCCAGCAACCCAGGGGCGGCAACTAATGAAAAACTGTTTTTT. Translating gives CASNPGAATNEKLFF.